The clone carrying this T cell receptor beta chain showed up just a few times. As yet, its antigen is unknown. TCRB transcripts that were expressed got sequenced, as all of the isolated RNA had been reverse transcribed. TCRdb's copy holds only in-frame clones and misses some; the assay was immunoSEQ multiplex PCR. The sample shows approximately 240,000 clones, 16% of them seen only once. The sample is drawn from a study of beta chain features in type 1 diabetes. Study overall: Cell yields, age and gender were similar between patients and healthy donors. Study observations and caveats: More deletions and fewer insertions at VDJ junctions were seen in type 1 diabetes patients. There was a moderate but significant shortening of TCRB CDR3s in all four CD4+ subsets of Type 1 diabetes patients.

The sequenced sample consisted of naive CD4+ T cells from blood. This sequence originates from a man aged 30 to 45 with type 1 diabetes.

Here the CDR3 reads CASSYRDRASDEQYF. The DNA of the CDR3 is TGTGCCAGCAGCTACCGGGACAGGGCTTCGGACGAGCAGTACTTC. The V and J genes are TRBV4-2 and TRBJ2-7; 9 nucleotides align to TRBD1. The germline CDR1 and CDR2 sequences are LGHNA and YNFKEQ. V gave up 5 bases and J gave up 5 bases; unmatched junction bases: 10. The CDR3 consists of 15 residues.